One and the same sample provided the 12 T cell receptor beta chains below, sequenced in a study of blood T cells in healthy people across ages. PCR was performed a second time for about 6 to 11 cycles using a sample-barcoded 5' primer and a J-beta primer mix. TCRdb itself ran the 5' RACE reads through MiXCR, one entry per CDR3 protein. The repertoire has 1,800,000 or so distinct CDR3 sequences, approximately 39% of them found once; the top ten carry 23%. Sequencing input: blood. Every receptor here comes from a human donor in good health.

V gene TRBV20-1 combines with J gene TRBJ2-3; D is perhaps TRBD1 (6 bases). The V end was cut by 4 bases, the J end by 1 base, with 9 bases between. Germline V gene data show CDR1 as DFQATT and CDR2 as SNEGSKA (reference sequence). The CDR3 loop spans 13 amino acids. CDR3 amino acids: CSATGHRTDTQYF. DNA of the CDR3: TGCAGTGCTACGGGACATCGCACAGATACGCAGTATTTT.

The CDR3 coding sequence is TGTGCCAGCGGGTGGAACAGTGGCTACGAGCAGTACTTC. It yields the protein CASGWNSGYEQYF. The chain recombines TRBV28 with TRBJ2-7; D remains unclear. Trimming left V 8 bases short and J 3 bases short, with 14 bases between. CDR1 and CDR2 from the germline V gene are MDHEN and SYDVKM. CDR3 length equals 13 residues.

V is TRBV7-3 and J is TRBJ2-2, with D perhaps matching TRBD1 (5 bases). The CDR3 is made up of 13 amino acids. The germline CDR1 and CDR2 sequences are SGHTA and FQGTGA. The V gene lost 5 bases and the J gene lost 6 bases, with 10 bases spanning the gap. The CDR3 is CASSLPGSGELFF. CDR3 DNA sequence: TGTGCCAGCAGCCTCCCAGGGTCCGGGGAGCTGTTTTTT.

This clonotype was seen only a few times. The V gene is TRBV7-2, the J gene TRBJ2-7; 10 bases are shared with TRBD1. CDR1 is SGHTA and CDR2 is FQGNSA in the germline V gene. J was trimmed by 7 bases and V by 0 bases; bases with no gene match: 6. There are 15 residues in the CDR3. The CDR3 nucleotides read TGTGCCAGCAGCTTAGCTGGGGACAGGGGTCGGGAGCAGTACTTC. Amino acids: CASSLAGDRGREQYF. The full variable domain, in which reference TRBV7-2 and TRBJ2-7 provide the parts outside the CDR3, is GAGVSQSPSNKVTEKGKDVELRCDPISGHTALYWYRQSLGQGLEFLIYFQGNSAPDKSGLPSDRFSAERTGGSVSTLTIQRTQQEDSAVYLCASSLAGDRGREQYFGPGTRLTVT.

The rearrangement links TRBV29-1 to TRBJ1-2, with D unclear. Trimming took 7 bases from V and 8 from J, leaving 14 bases between them. This CDR3 contains 11 residues. The germline gives CDR1 SQVTM, CDR2 ANQGSEA. The DNA for the CDR3 is TGCAGCGCTCGCCAGACCCTCGGCTACACCTTC. Protein product: CSARQTLGYTF.

V gene TRBV12-3 or TRBV12-4 combines with J gene TRBJ2-7; a possible D gene is TRBD1 (5 bases). V was pared by 0 bases and J by 6 bases, with 12 bases between. The CDR3 has 14 amino acids. The CDR3 loop is CASSLALGVGEQYF. As DNA, the CDR3 is TGTGCCAGCAGTTTAGCGCTAGGGGTTGGCGAGCAGTACTTC.

The V call is TRBV11-2, the J call TRBJ2-1; the D is unclear. V lost 8 bases and J lost 2, with 16 bases in between. The CDR3 totals 15 residues. Germline CDR1 is SGHAT and CDR2 is FQNNGV. This CDR3 reads CASRSQSRTYNEQFF. As DNA, the CDR3 is TGTGCCAGCCGATCACAGTCACGAACCTACAATGAGCAGTTCTTC.

J is TRBJ2-7 and V is TRBV20-1, with 12 bases that match TRBD1. CDR3 length: 15 residues. Germline trimming cut 6 bases from V and 4 bases from J; bases unmatched to any gene: 10. CDR1 is DFQATT and CDR2 is SNEGSKA in the germline V gene (reference sequence). The CDR3: CSAQAGTGGLYEQYF. DNA for the CDR3: TGCAGTGCGCAAGCCGGGACAGGGGGCCTTTACGAGCAGTACTTC.

The sample holds many counts of this clonotype. The chain is built from TRBV20-1 and TRBJ2-7; 7 bases map to TRBD1. This CDR3 is 13 amino acids long. With 1 base clipped from V and 4 bases from J, the junction kept 4 bases outside the gene matches. Germline V gene sequence: CDR1 DFQATT, CDR2 SNEGSKA (reference sequence). Written as DNA, the CDR3 is TGCAGTGCTAGAGTTCCAGGGGGTTACGAGCAGTACTTC. Translating it yields CSARVPGGYEQYF.

This clonotype was picked up a small number of times. V and J are TRBV4-1 and TRBJ1-2, with 8 bases matching TRBD1. This CDR3 comprises 18 residues. After removal of 3 bases from V and 4 bases from J, the junction contained 16 bases not matched to a gene. Per germline, CDR1 MGHRA and CDR2 YSYEKL. The CDR3 DNA reads as TGCGCCAGCAGCCATCCTGGACAGGGTCGGGTAATGAGCTATGGCTACACCTTC. Amino acid sequence: CASSHPGQGRVMSYGYTF.

The chain couples TRBV5-1 to TRBJ2-7; TRBD2 matches 9 bases. CDR3 length: 15 amino acids. The germline gives CDR1 SGHRS, CDR2 YFSETQ. The V and J ends lost 0 bases and 0 bases, in that order; junction bases with no gene match: 1. The CDR3 bases are TGCGCCAGCAGCTTGGTTAGCGGGAGCTCCTACGAGCAGTACTTC. It yields the protein CASSLVSGSSYEQYF.

This chain connects TRBV12-3 or TRBV12-4 to TRBJ2-1, with D tentatively TRBD1 (6 bases). The CDR3 spans 15 residues. Deletions cut 2 bases from V and 3 bases from J, with 11 bases between. The CDR3 region is CASSLRTGLYNEQFF. In DNA form, the CDR3 reads TGTGCCAGCAGTTTAAGAACAGGGCTCTACAATGAGCAGTTCTTC.